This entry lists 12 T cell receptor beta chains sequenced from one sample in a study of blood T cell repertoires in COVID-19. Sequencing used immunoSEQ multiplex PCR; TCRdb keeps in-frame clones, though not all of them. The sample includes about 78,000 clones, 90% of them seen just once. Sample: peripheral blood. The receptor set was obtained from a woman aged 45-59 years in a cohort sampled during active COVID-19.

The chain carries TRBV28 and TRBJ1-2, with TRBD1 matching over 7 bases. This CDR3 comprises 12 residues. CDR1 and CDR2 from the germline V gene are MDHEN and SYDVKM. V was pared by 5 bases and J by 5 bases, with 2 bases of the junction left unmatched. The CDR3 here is CASSTGDYGYTF. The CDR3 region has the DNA TGTGCCAGCAGTACAGGGGATTATGGCTACACCTTC.

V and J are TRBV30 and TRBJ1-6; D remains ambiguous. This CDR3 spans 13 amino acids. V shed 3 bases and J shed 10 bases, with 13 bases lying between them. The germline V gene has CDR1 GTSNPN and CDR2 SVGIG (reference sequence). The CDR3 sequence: CAWSGGTRSPLHF. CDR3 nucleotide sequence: TGTGCCTGGAGCGGAGGAACACGGTCACCCCTCCACTTT.

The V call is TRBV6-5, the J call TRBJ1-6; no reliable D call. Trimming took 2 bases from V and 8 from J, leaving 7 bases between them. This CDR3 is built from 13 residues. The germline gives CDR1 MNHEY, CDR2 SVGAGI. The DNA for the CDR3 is TGTGCCAGCAGTTACCTAAACGATTCACCCCTCCACTTT. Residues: CASSYLNDSPLHF.

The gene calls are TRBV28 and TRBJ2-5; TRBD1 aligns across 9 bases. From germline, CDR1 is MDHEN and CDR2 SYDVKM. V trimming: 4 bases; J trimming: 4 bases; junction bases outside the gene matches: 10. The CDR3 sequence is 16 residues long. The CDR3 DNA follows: TGTGCCAGCAGTTACTTGACAGGGGGTGTGGGAGAGACCCAGTACTTC. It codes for CASSYLTGGVGETQYF.

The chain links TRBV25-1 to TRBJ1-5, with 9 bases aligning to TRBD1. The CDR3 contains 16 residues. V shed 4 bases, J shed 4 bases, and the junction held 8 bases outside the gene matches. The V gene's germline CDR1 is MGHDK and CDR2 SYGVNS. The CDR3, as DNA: TGTGCCAGCAGTGCTCATACCGGGACAGGGAATCAGCCCCAGCATTTT. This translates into CASSAHTGTGNQPQHF.

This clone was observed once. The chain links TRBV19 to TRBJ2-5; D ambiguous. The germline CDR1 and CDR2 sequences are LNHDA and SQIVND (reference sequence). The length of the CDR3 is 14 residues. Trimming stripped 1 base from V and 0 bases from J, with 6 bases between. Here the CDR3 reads CASSIGRDQETQYF. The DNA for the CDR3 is TGTGCCAGTAGTATAGGTAGAGACCAAGAGACCCAGTACTTC.

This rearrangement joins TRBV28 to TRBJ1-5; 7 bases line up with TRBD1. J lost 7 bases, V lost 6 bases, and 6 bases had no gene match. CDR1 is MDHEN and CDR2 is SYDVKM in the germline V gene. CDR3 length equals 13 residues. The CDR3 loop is CASRPGQVQPQHF. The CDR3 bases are TGTGCCAGCAGACCCGGACAGGTACAGCCCCAGCATTTT.

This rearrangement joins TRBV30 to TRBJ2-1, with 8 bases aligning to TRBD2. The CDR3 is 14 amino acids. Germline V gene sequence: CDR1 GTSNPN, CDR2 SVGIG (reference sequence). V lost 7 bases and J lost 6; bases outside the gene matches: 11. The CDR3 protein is CAFTGGRGGNEQFF. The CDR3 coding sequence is TGTGCCTTCACGGGCGGACGGGGGGGCAATGAGCAGTTCTTC.

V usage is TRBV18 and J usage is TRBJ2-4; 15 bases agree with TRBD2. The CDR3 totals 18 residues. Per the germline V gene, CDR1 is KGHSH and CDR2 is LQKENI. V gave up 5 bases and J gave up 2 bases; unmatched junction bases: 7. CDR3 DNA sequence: TGTGCCAGCTCAGGCGGGACTAGCGGGAGGCCACCCAAAAACATTCAGTACTTC. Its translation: CASSGGTSGRPPKNIQYF. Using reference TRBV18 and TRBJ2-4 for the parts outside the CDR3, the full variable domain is NAGVMQNPRHLVRRRGQEARLRCSPMKGHSHVYWYRQLPEEGLKFMVYLQKENIIDESGMPKERFSAEFPKEGPSILRIQQVVRGDSAAYFCASSGGTSGRPPKNIQYFGAGTRLSVL.

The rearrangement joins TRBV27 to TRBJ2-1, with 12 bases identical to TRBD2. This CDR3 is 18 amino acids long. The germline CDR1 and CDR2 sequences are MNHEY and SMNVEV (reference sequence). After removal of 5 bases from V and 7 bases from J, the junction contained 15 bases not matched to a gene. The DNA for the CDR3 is TGTGCCAGCAGTCTCCGAGGTCCCCTAGCGGGAGGGGTAAATGAGCAGTTCTTC. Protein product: CASSLRGPLAGGVNEQFF.

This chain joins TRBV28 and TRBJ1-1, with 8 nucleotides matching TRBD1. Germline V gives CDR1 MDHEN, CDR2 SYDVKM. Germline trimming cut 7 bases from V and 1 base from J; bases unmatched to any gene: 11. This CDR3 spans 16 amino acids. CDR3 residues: CASTLGTGVQNTEAFF. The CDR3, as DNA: TGTGCCAGCACATTAGGGACAGGAGTTCAGAACACTGAAGCTTTCTTT.

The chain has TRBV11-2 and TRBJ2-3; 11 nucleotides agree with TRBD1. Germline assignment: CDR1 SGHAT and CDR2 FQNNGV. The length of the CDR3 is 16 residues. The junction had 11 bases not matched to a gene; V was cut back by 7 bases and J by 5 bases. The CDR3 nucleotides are TGTGCCAGCACCGGCCCGGGACAGGGGGGCGTAGATACGCAGTATTTT. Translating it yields CASTGPGQGGVDTQYF.